The entry that follows covers one TCR beta chain sequence. What it binds is unknown. This record belongs to a study of T-cell reconstitution after alpha-beta-depleted transplantation in children. Points from the study as a whole: Newly produced T cells mostly accounted for T-cell counts and diversity one year post-transplant.

Researchers prepared the TCRbeta library using unique molecular identifiers, the study reports. Via MiXCR, TCRdb re-called the PCR reads, giving one row per CDR3 protein. The data contain around 300,000 distinct CDR3 sequences, roughly 10% of them singletons. The CDR3 extends over 17 amino acids. The germline V gene encodes CDR1 MNHEY and CDR2 SMNVEV (reference sequence). V was clipped by 2 bases and J by 2 bases; unmatched bases: 7. The TCR originated in a male patient aged 2-15 years who had a stem cell transplant for chronic granulomatous disease, so the T cells may come from the graft donor. The chain couples TRBV27 to TRBJ2-3, with 10 bases that match TRBD2. This sample comprised peripheral blood, obtained 180 days after TCRalphabeta/CD19-depleted stem cell transplant. The CDR3 reads CASSLHPSGGNTDTQYF. CDR3 bases: TGTGCCAGCAGTTTACACCCTAGCGGGGGTAACACAGATACGCAGTATTTT.